The TCR beta chain under discussion was sequenced for a study of cytotoxic CD8 clonotypes in ibrutinib-treated CLL. Study information: The patients comprised 10 to 12 relapsed/refractory and around 14 treatment-naive cases, 17 to 18 IGHV unmutated. The taking of response samples occurred after a median roughly twelve months of treatment, with a range of 6 to 36.

Clones were read by immunoSEQ multiplex PCR, and TCRdb kept only the in-frame ones, dropping some. The sample shows 45,000 to 65,000 clones, approximately 87% of them seen only once. The CDR3 runs 14 residues. Germline-derived CDR1 and CDR2 are MRHNA and SNTAGT. V gave up 6 bases and J gave up 4 bases, with 15 bases separating them. The genes are TRBV6-4 and TRBJ1-1; D might be TRBD1 (6 bases). This clonotype was sampled from a human donor with chronic lymphocytic leukemia. The specimen was PBMCs, collected after 24 months of ibrutinib treatment. CDR3 DNA: TGTGCCAGCAGCCAAGGGGGGGCGGCCACTGAAGCTTTCTTT. Translation gives CASSQGGAATEAFF.